The count of the clone carrying this T cell receptor (beta chain) is one. This sample stems from a study of blood T cell repertoires in COVID-19. Across the study: Acute and convalescent COVID-19 samples came from the United States, Italy and Spain. T cells, B-cell-depleted T cells, or PBMCs provided the cDNA or gDNA that served as material.

Trimming removed 0 bases at V and 3 bases at J, with 9 bases between. CDR1 and CDR2 (germline): MNHEY, SVGAGI. The CDR3 has 15 amino acids. Original methodology: Researchers report that nucleated cell counts were estimated from reference gene primer amplification. Some clones are missing from TCRdb's copy, which holds only in-frame ones; the method was immunoSEQ multiplex PCR. Clone size and the V and J calls come from that table; the DNA yielded D and trimming. The table shows approximately 210,000 clones, with 82% occurring only once. The V gene is TRBV6-5, the J gene TRBJ1-3; D gene uncertain. The TCR was taken from a woman in her 40s with acute or convalescent COVID-19. Sequencing input: peripheral blood. As DNA, the CDR3 is TGTGCCAGCAGTTACTCGACACAGATTGGAAACACCATATATTTT. Encoded protein: CASSYSTQIGNTIYF.